This T cell receptor (beta chain) was sequenced in a study of blood T cell repertoires in COVID-19. About the research overall: Sites in the United States, Italy and Spain provided acute and convalescent COVID-19 samples. PBMCs, B-cell-depleted T cells, or T cells provided the cDNA or gDNA that made up the material.

This CDR3 has 16 residues. Participants spanned ages about 18 to 90 years and resided in roughly 22 US areas. Which cohort a participant joined came from the clinical history participants gave. Here immunoSEQ multiplex PCR was the method, and the copy in TCRdb shows in-frame clones only, minus some. The table includes about 250,000 clones, roughly nine tenths detected once. Source material: PBMCs or T cells enriched from blood (not recorded which). The chain recombines TRBV21-1 with TRBJ2-7; the D segment call TRBD2 is taken from the table without a DNA check. TRBV21-1 is given as a pseudogene. The origin of this receptor is a woman in her 30s with acute COVID-19. The CDR3, as DNA: TGTGCCAGCAGCAAAATAGAGGGCGGGAGTGCCTACGAGCAGTACTTC. Protein sequence: CASSKIEGGSAYEQYF.